The 6 T cell receptor beta chains in this list originate from one sample, sequenced in a study of blood T cells in healthy people across ages. Next came a second PCR, run for roughly 6 to 11 cycles, which used a sample-barcoded 5' primer along with a J-beta primer mix. MiXCR, applied by TCRdb to the 5' RACE reads, yields one record per CDR3 protein. This table has over 1,500,000 distinct CDR3 sequences, approximately 50% appearing once. The sequencing input was blood. The receptors here all came from a woman aged 40 to 50 in good health.

The chain is built from TRBV7-2 and TRBJ2-1, with a weak D call TRBD2 (6 bases). CDR3 length: 15 residues. The V and J ends lost 6 bases and 5 bases respectively, with 17 bases between them. CDR1 and CDR2 from the germline V gene are SGHTA and FQGNSA. The CDR3 nucleotides read TGTGCCAGCAGGTCGCAGGGACTGGGGGACAATGAGCAGTTCTTC. Translating it yields CASRSQGLGDNEQFF.

The chain has TRBV6-1 and TRBJ2-5, with D unclear. The CDR3 totals 10 residues. V lost 2 bases, J lost 6 bases, and 1 base lay in between. Germline V gives CDR1 MNHNS, CDR2 SASEGT. DNA for the CDR3: TGTGCCAGCAGTGAAAAGACCCAGTACTTC. Its translation is CASSEKTQYF.

As concerns this clonotype: This may stem from a read error, because a much larger clone lies one nucleotide away. This chain links TRBV4-2 with TRBJ2-1, with 9 bases lining up with TRBD1. The junction had 11 bases not matched to a gene; V was cut back by 4 bases and J by 13 bases. This CDR3 contains 14 residues. From germline, CDR1 is LGHNA and CDR2 YNFKEQ. The CDR3, as DNA: TGTGCCAGCAGCCGGGACAGGGATCAAGAGACCCAGTTCTTC. Protein product: CASSRDRDQETQFF.

Only a few counts were recorded for this clonotype. The gene calls are TRBV27 and TRBJ2-7, with D possibly being TRBD2 (6 bases). Germline V gene lookup returns CDR1 MNHEY and CDR2 SMNVEV (reference sequence). The V and J ends lost 2 bases and 3 bases respectively, with 11 bases between them. CDR3 size: 14 residues. The CDR3 nucleotides are TGTGCCAGCAGTTTAATCATCGGGGGCTACGAGCAGTACTTC. It codes for CASSLIIGGYEQYF.

This sequence joins TRBV5-1 and TRBJ2-3; D may be TRBD1 (6 bases). The CDR3 is made up of 19 amino acids. The germline V and J ends were trimmed by 0 bases and 5 bases, with 25 bases remaining between them. Germline-derived CDR1 and CDR2 are SGHRS and YFSETQ. The CDR3 here is CASSLVSGWSGDRRDTQYF. The CDR3 DNA follows: TGCGCCAGCAGCTTGGTTTCTGGTTGGTCAGGGGATCGGCGAGATACGCAGTATTTT.

The gene calls are TRBV12-3 or TRBV12-4 and TRBJ2-5; D is perhaps TRBD1 (5 bases). This CDR3 is built from 13 residues. Trimming took 7 bases from V and 5 from J, leaving 14 bases between them. The CDR3 coding sequence is TGTGCCAGCACAAACAGACAGTGGGAGACCCAGTACTTC. Amino acid sequence: CASTNRQWETQYF.